The 24 T cell receptor beta chains below come from one sample, sequenced in a study of CD8 T cells in Susac syndrome. The RNA input was about 0.5 to 1 ug, and it was reverse transcribed with random hexamers. TCRdb itself ran the immunoSEQ multiplex PCR reads through MiXCR, one entry per CDR3 protein. The sample has about 280,000 distinct CDR3 sequences; 85% are singletons. What was sequenced was CD8+ T cells from PBMCs. These receptors were collected from a human donor with multiple sclerosis.

V and J are TRBV9 and TRBJ2-2, with D perhaps TRBD2 (7 bases). The CDR3 contains 15 residues. Trimming left V 4 bases short and J 3 bases short, with 13 bases between. Germline V gives CDR1 SGDLS, CDR2 YYNGEE. The DNA of the CDR3 is TGTGCCAGCAGCTCTGGGGGGGGCCACACCGGGGAGCTGTTTTTT. Translated, it gives CASSSGGGHTGELFF. Drawing the rest from reference TRBV9 and TRBJ2-2, the complete variable domain is DSGVTQTPKHLITATGQRVTLRCSPRSGDLSVYWYQQSLDQGLQFLIQYYNGEERAKGNILERFSAQQFPDLHSELNLSSLELGDSALYFCASSSGGGHTGELFFGEGSRLTVL.

The CDR3 is CASSLRPGGLNYGYTF. The CDR3 DNA is TGTGCCAGCAGTTTAAGGCCAGGGGGACTTAACTATGGCTACACCTTC. This chain connects TRBV27 to TRBJ1-2; 7 nucleotides line up with TRBD1. CDR3 length equals 16 residues. Trimming at V came to 2 bases and at J to 1 base, leaving 7 bases not matched to a gene. The germline gives CDR1 MNHEY, CDR2 SMNVEV (reference sequence).

The DNA for the CDR3 is TGTGCCACCAGCCCGACGGGAGGGCCGTGGGAGACCCAGTACTTC. Amino acids: CATSPTGGPWETQYF. The chain carries TRBV15 and TRBJ2-5; 8 bases fit TRBD2. The V segment lost 5 bases and the J segment 5 bases; nucleotides outside the gene matches: 10. CDR1 is LNHNV, CDR2 YYDKDF, per germline (reference sequence). CDR3 length: 15 amino acids.

This chain uses TRBV28 with TRBJ1-2, with 9 bases identical to TRBD1. The V gene's germline CDR1 is MDHEN and CDR2 SYDVKM. The CDR3 extends over 14 amino acids. J was trimmed by 2 bases and V by 8 bases; bases with no gene match: 6. This CDR3 is CASSETGGNYGYTF. CDR3 coding DNA: TGTGCCAGCTCCGAGACAGGGGGGAACTATGGCTACACCTTC.

This clonotype was seen just once. The chain couples TRBV10-3 to TRBJ2-6; D possibly matches TRBD1 or TRBD2 (5 bases each). The CDR3 loop spans 15 amino acids. Trimming took off 10 bases at V and 1 base at J, with 14 bases between the two ends. Germline V gene sequence: CDR1 ENHRY, CDR2 SYGVKD. CDR3 sequence reads: CANRDPSSGANVLTF. The CDR3, as DNA: TGTGCCAATCGGGACCCCTCTTCTGGGGCCAACGTCCTGACTTTC.

The rearrangement links TRBV27 to TRBJ1-1; 9 bases are a match to TRBD1. There are 15 residues in the CDR3. Germline-derived CDR1 and CDR2 are MNHEY and SMNVEV (reference sequence). With 4 bases clipped from V and 0 bases from J, the junction kept 3 bases outside the gene matches. DNA of the CDR3: TGTGCCAGCAGTTCGGACAGGGGAATGAACACTGAAGCTTTCTTT. This gives the protein CASSSDRGMNTEAFF.

The chain employs TRBV9 and TRBJ2-1; 9 nucleotides align to TRBD1. This CDR3 region has 16 residues. Looked up from germline, CDR1 is SGDLS and CDR2 is YYNGEE. Losses at the gene ends were 3 bases for V and 8 bases for J; bases not matched to a gene: 12. Here the CDR3 reads CASSARGTGSRDEQFF. The CDR3 DNA is TGTGCCAGCAGCGCGCGCGGGACAGGGTCAAGGGATGAGCAGTTCTTC.

As for this clonotype: A read error may produce the germline difference seen at one junction end. The CDR3 region is CASSYPTWGNRPQHF. The CDR3 coding sequence is TGTGCCAGCAGTTACCCGACCTGGGGGAATCGGCCCCAGCATTTT. J is TRBJ1-5 and V is TRBV6-2 or TRBV6-3; D is perhaps TRBD1 (5 bases). The CDR3 sequence is 15 residues long. The V gene's germline CDR1 is MNHEY and CDR2 SVGEGT.

The gene calls are TRBV9 and TRBJ2-1; the match to TRBD1 covers 12 bases. V lost 2 bases, J lost 7 bases, and 7 bases stayed unmatched. CDR3 length equals 16 residues. The germline V gene has CDR1 SGDLS and CDR2 YYNGEE. The CDR3 DNA is TGTGCCAGCAGCGTTCGGGGACAGGGGGCTGGTAATGAGCAGTTCTTC. This gives the protein CASSVRGQGAGNEQFF.

The chain employs TRBV12-3 or TRBV12-4 and TRBJ1-4; D possibly corresponds to TRBD1 (6 bases). The CDR3 is 14 residues long. V shed 4 bases and J shed 5 bases, with 11 bases lying between them. The chain's CDR3 is CASSSGGANEKLFF. As DNA, the CDR3 is TGTGCCAGCAGTTCGGGGGGCGCGAATGAAAAACTGTTTTTT.

This chain joins TRBV12-3 or TRBV12-4 and TRBJ2-3; perhaps TRBD2 as D (6 bases). The CDR3 covers 13 residues. Deletions cut 8 bases from V and 8 bases from J, with 17 bases between. The CDR3 sequence is CASLSGLRATQYF. The CDR3 DNA is TGTGCCAGCCTCTCGGGACTCCGGGCTACGCAGTATTTT.

The rearrangement joins TRBV4-1 to TRBJ2-7, with D unresolved. The CDR3 is 13 amino acids. CDR1 and CDR2 from the germline V gene are MGHRA and YSYEKL. V was shortened by 1 base and J by 6 bases, with 10 bases between the two germline ends. The chain's CDR3 is CASSQGGLAEQYF. The DNA of the CDR3 is TGCGCCAGCAGCCAAGGCGGCCTCGCCGAGCAGTACTTC.

This clonotype came up once. The CDR3 is CATSSSGGHNEQFF. The CDR3 nucleotides read TGTGCCACCAGTTCCAGCGGGGGACACAATGAGCAGTTCTTC. The chain uses TRBV24-1 and TRBJ2-1; 8 bases line up with TRBD2. The CDR3 contains 14 residues. Losses at the gene ends were 6 bases for V and 5 bases for J; bases not matched to a gene: 5. Germline V lookup: CDR1 KGHDR, CDR2 SFDVKD.

The chain is built from TRBV28 and TRBJ2-1; 11 bases match TRBD2. The length of the CDR3 is 16 residues. Germline trimming cut 4 bases from V and 3 bases from J; bases unmatched to any gene: 5. Germline V lookup: CDR1 MDHEN, CDR2 SYDVKM. DNA for the CDR3: TGTGCCAGCAGTTATATGACTAGCGGGAACTACAATGAGCAGTTCTTC. Translation gives CASSYMTSGNYNEQFF.

V and J are TRBV7-9 and TRBJ1-1; D remains ambiguous. The CDR3 loop spans 14 amino acids. Trimming pared 5 bases from V and 1 base from J, leaving 11 bases between. The germline gives CDR1 SEHNR, CDR2 FQNEAQ (reference sequence). As DNA, the CDR3 is TGTGCCAGCAGCGGAGACGGCAAGAACACTGAAGCTTTCTTT. Protein sequence: CASSGDGKNTEAFF.

The rearrangement joins TRBV6-5 to TRBJ2-7, with D tentatively TRBD1 (5 bases). This CDR3 contains 18 residues. V was clipped by 4 bases and J by 5 bases, with 27 bases between them. The germline gives CDR1 MNHEY, CDR2 SVGAGI. The CDR3 loop is CASSSTVGLGANSDEQYF. CDR3 DNA sequence: TGTGCCAGCAGTTCGACAGTGGGCTTAGGAGCGAATTCTGACGAGCAGTACTTC.

V gene TRBV28 combines with J gene TRBJ2-2; tentatively, D is TRBD1 (5 bases). Looked up from germline, CDR1 is MDHEN and CDR2 is SYDVKM. There are 14 residues in the CDR3. Trimming shortened V by 4 bases and J by 5 bases, and 11 bases separated the two germline ends. The CDR3 loop is CASSYQGDTGELFF. The DNA for the CDR3 is TGTGCCAGCAGTTATCAAGGGGATACCGGGGAGCTGTTTTTT. Full variable domain (outside the CDR3, taken from reference TRBV28 and TRBJ2-2): DVKVTQSSRYLVKRTGEKVFLECVQDMDHENMFWYRQDPGLGLRLIYFSYDVKMKEKGDIPEGYSVSREKKERFSLILESASTNQTSMYLCASSYQGDTGELFFGEGSRLTVL.

The chain combines TRBV20-1 with TRBJ1-1; D is uncertain. The V end lost 0 bases, the J end lost 3 bases, and 11 bases lay between the germline ends. Germline CDR1 and CDR2: DFQATT and SNEGSKA (reference sequence). The CDR3 contains 14 residues. The CDR3 region is CSARDFEGYTEAFF. The CDR3, as DNA: TGCAGTGCTAGAGATTTTGAGGGTTACACTGAAGCTTTCTTT.

The chain is built from TRBV7-8 and TRBJ2-3, with TRBD2 matching 11 bases. Germline CDR1 SGHVS, CDR2 FQNEAQ. The V segment lost 4 bases and the J segment 3 bases; nucleotides outside the gene matches: 6. This CDR3 has 16 amino acids. CDR3 coding DNA: TGTGCCAGCAGCTCCCGACTAGCGGGAACTACAGATACGCAGTATTTT. It translates to CASSSRLAGTTDTQYF.

The chain combines TRBV6-1 with TRBJ2-3; 12 bases are shared with TRBD2. V gave up 8 bases and J gave up 3 bases; unmatched junction bases: 9. The germline gives CDR1 MNHNS, CDR2 SASEGT. The CDR3 sequence is 16 residues long. CDR3 bases: TGTGCCAGCCACGCTAGCGGGAGGGCCGGAACAGATACGCAGTATTTT. This gives the protein CASHASGRAGTDTQYF.

V gene TRBV12-5 combines with J gene TRBJ2-1, with 9 bases aligning to TRBD2. The CDR3 has 13 residues. Unmatched junction bases numbered 1, after V lost 8 bases and J lost 2 bases. Germline lookup yields CDR1 LGHNT and CDR2 FRNRAP. CDR3 nucleotide sequence: TGTGCTAGTTCTAGCGGGGCCTACAATGAGCAGTTCTTC. This encodes CASSSGAYNEQFF.

The genes are TRBV6-1 and TRBJ2-3, with TRBD2 identical over 11 bases. Per the germline V gene, CDR1 is MNHNS and CDR2 is SASEGT. The V gene end was trimmed by 7 bases and the J gene end by 3 bases; junction bases not matched to a gene: 6. The CDR3 is 15 amino acids. CDR3 residues: CASTLAGGTTDTQYF. Here the CDR3 DNA reads TGTGCCAGCACCTTAGCGGGAGGGACGACAGATACGCAGTATTTT.

This chain connects TRBV28 to TRBJ2-1, with 8 bases aligning to TRBD2. The trim removed 3 bases at V and 8 bases at J, leaving 15 bases unmatched. The CDR3 loop spans 17 amino acids. Per germline, CDR1 MDHEN and CDR2 SYDVKM. The CDR3 sequence: CASSFSGGLPQRYEQFF. DNA of the CDR3: TGTGCCAGCAGTTTTTCGGGGGGGCTGCCCCAGCGCTATGAGCAGTTCTTC.

The rearrangement joins TRBV3-1 to TRBJ2-7; D remains unclear. Trimming removed 3 bases at V and 4 bases at J, with 16 bases between. Germline V gene data show CDR1 as LGHDT and CDR2 as YNNKEL (reference sequence). The CDR3 consists of 15 residues. CDR3 protein: CASSHSPLSGYEQYF. DNA for the CDR3: TGTGCCAGCAGCCACTCGCCCCTTTCAGGTTACGAGCAGTACTTC.